This TCR beta chain derives from a study of CD8 T cells in Susac syndrome. Sequencing targeted TCR beta in T cells from blood (CD8+ and CD4+). Looked up from germline, CDR1 is MGHDK and CDR2 is SYGVNS. The CDR3 is made up of 15 amino acids. The J segment lost 2 bases and the V segment lost 1 base, leaving 3 bases of the junction unmatched. About 0.5 to 1 ug RNA was reverse transcribed with random hexamers. An immunoSEQ multiplex PCR amplified TCR beta CDR3 over 54 Vbeta and 13 Jbeta. MiXCR, applied by TCRdb to the immunoSEQ multiplex PCR reads, yields one record per CDR3 protein. The sample lists around 300,000 distinct CDR3 sequences; about 91% were seen once.

This sequence was found in a human donor with multiple sclerosis. Specimen: CD8+ T cells from PBMCs. The V gene is TRBV25-1, the J gene TRBJ2-3; 7 bases are shared with TRBD1. The DNA for the CDR3 is TGTGCCAGCAGTGAATTTGGGACAGTCACAGATACGCAGTATTTT. This sequence encodes CASSEFGTVTDTQYF.